Each of the 15 T cell receptor beta chains below was sequenced from the same sample in a study of T cell clonotyping in hematopoietic cell transplantation. TCRdb's table, derived via immunoSEQ multiplex PCR, lists solely in-frame clones and lacks some. The data hold nearly 7,000 clones, with nearly 99% observed a single time. The starting material was PBMCs, obtained 30 days after allogeneic stem cell transplant. The receptors were gathered from a male patient aged 55 to 69 who had an allogeneic stem cell transplant from a related donor, so the T cells may come from the graft donor. Some clones in this sample may be carry-over from other donors' samples.

V usage is TRBV2 and J usage is TRBJ1-2; D might be TRBD1 (6 bases). This CDR3 contains 13 residues. Trimming cost V 3 bases and J 8 bases, with 13 bases left between them. Germline V CDR1 and CDR2: SNHLY, FYNNEI. The CDR3 nucleotides read TGTGCCAGCAGTGACCTCCGGGACAACGGCTACACCTTC. Protein: CASSDLRDNGYTF. The full variable domain, in which reference TRBV2 and TRBJ1-2 provide the parts outside the CDR3, is EPEVTQTPSHQVTQMGQEVILRCVPISNHLYFYWYRQILGQKVEFLVSFYNNEISEKSEIFDDQFSVERPDGSNFTLKIRSTKLEDSAMYFCASSDLRDNGYTFGSGTRLTVV.

The chain joins TRBV5-1 to TRBJ1-4; D ambiguous. The CDR3 loop spans 15 amino acids. The ends were cut back, 4 bases at V and 3 bases at J, with 13 bases in the middle. The germline V gene has CDR1 SGHRS and CDR2 YFSETQ. CDR3 sequence (DNA): TGCGCCAGCAGCCCCCCCGGAGAATCTAATGAAAAACTGTTTTTT. The encoded protein is CASSPPGESNEKLFF.

This chain joins TRBV14 and TRBJ2-1; D ambiguous. V lost 0 bases, J lost 10 bases, and 10 bases lay in between. The germline gives CDR1 SGHDN, CDR2 FVKESK. This CDR3 has 13 residues. CDR3 amino acids: CASSQDRGREQFF. The CDR3 coding sequence is TGTGCCAGCAGCCAAGATAGAGGCAGGGAGCAGTTCTTC. Using reference TRBV14 and TRBJ2-1 for the parts outside the CDR3, the full variable domain is EAGVTQFPSHSVIEKGQTVTLRCDPISGHDNLYWYRRVMGKEIKFLLHFVKESKQDESGMPNNRFLAERTGGTYSTLKVQPAELEDSGVYFCASSQDRGREQFFGPGTRLTVL.

The chain combines TRBV7-9 with TRBJ1-1; TRBD1 matches 9 bases. V was clipped by 5 bases and J by 6 bases; unmatched bases: 7. CDR1 and CDR2 (germline): SEHNR, FQNEAQ (reference sequence). The CDR3 consists of 14 residues. DNA of the CDR3: TGTGCCAGCAGCGTGTCCGGGACAGGGCCTGAAGCTTTCTTT. It translates to CASSVSGTGPEAFF.

This rearrangement joins TRBV5-1 to TRBJ1-4; D unclear. The CDR3 is 14 residues long. Germline CDR1 and CDR2: SGHRS and YFSETQ. The ends were cut back, 5 bases at V and 6 bases at J, with 14 bases in the middle. CDR3 in amino acids: CASRKQEEDEKLFF. CDR3 coding DNA: TGCGCCAGCAGGAAGCAGGAAGAAGATGAAAAACTGTTTTTT.

The chain couples TRBV5-4 to TRBJ1-2, with D uncertain. The CDR3 has 13 residues. From germline, CDR1 is SGHNT and CDR2 YYREEE (reference sequence). V dropped 2 bases and J dropped 2 bases, with 7 bases sitting between them. CDR3 DNA sequence: TGTGCCAGCAGCTTTCCGGAGAACTATGGCTACACCTTC. Protein sequence: CASSFPENYGYTF.

The DNA for the CDR3 is TGTGCCAGCAGTTTATATACTAACTCCGAGCAGTACTTC. This translates into CASSLYTNSEQYF. The J gene is TRBJ2-7, the V gene TRBV27; the D is unclear. Trimming removed 1 base at V and 6 bases at J, with 10 bases between. The CDR3 has 13 amino acids. Germline lookup yields CDR1 MNHEY and CDR2 SMNVEV (reference sequence).

The V and J genes are TRBV19 and TRBJ2-6; 9 positions agree with TRBD1. The V gene's germline CDR1 is LNHDA and CDR2 SQIVND (reference sequence). This CDR3 is built from 21 residues. Trimming at V came to 5 bases and at J to 2 bases, leaving 19 bases not matched to a gene. CDR3 bases: TGTGCCAGTAGTCCCCAGGACAGGGGTTGGGGATCCTCTACTGGGGCCAACGTCCTGACTTTC. It yields the protein CASSPQDRGWGSSTGANVLTF. Full variable domain (missing parts from reference TRBV19 and TRBJ2-6): DGGITQSPKYLFRKEGQNVTLSCEQNLNHDAMYWYRQDPGQGLRLIYYSQIVNDFQKGDIAEGYSVSREKKESFPLTVTSAQKNPTAFYLCASSPQDRGWGSSTGANVLTFGAGSRLTVL.

The chain combines TRBV7-2 with TRBJ2-7; D is uncertain. The V gene lost 1 base and the J gene lost 0 bases, with 13 bases spanning the gap. CDR1 and CDR2 from the germline V gene are SGHTA and FQGNSA. This CDR3 has 16 amino acids. DNA of the CDR3: TGTGCCAGCAGCTTAGGAGCCCCGGTGAACTCCTACGAGCAGTACTTC. Its translation: CASSLGAPVNSYEQYF.

CDR3 residues: CASSEVEGYEQYF. The CDR3 DNA follows: TGTGCCAGCAGTGAAGTGGAGGGTTACGAGCAGTACTTC. This chain connects TRBV6-1 to TRBJ2-7, with D perhaps TRBD2 (6 bases). The CDR3 is 13 residues long. Germline values: CDR1 MNHNS, CDR2 SASEGT. Deletions cut 1 base from V and 4 bases from J, with 8 bases between.

The V call is TRBV7-9, the J call TRBJ2-2; D unclear. This CDR3 is 13 amino acids long. V lost 0 bases and J lost 12, with 11 bases in between. The V gene's germline CDR1 is SEHNR and CDR2 FQNEAQ (reference sequence). The CDR3 sequence is CASSLADLGKLFF. CDR3 DNA sequence: TGTGCCAGCAGCTTAGCGGATCTAGGCAAGCTGTTTTTT.

V and J are TRBV10-3 and TRBJ1-5; D not resolved. Germline V lookup: CDR1 ENHRY, CDR2 SYGVKD. The CDR3 is 14 residues long. The V end lost 8 bases, the J end lost 0 bases, and 11 bases lay between the germline ends. CDR3 sequence: CAISRYTSNQPQHF. CDR3 DNA: TGTGCCATCTCGCGTTATACTAGCAATCAGCCCCAGCATTTT.

The chain couples TRBV6-1 to TRBJ2-7, with TRBD1 matching over 7 bases. Germline V CDR1 and CDR2: MNHNS, SASEGT. J gave up 2 bases and V 6 bases, and 7 bases lay outside the gene matches. CDR3 size: 14 residues. In DNA form, the CDR3 reads TGTGCCAGCAGCGAGACAGGGAACCCCTACGAGCAGTACTTC. Its protein product is CASSETGNPYEQYF.

The chain links TRBV9 to TRBJ1-1, with 7 bases that match TRBD1. The germline V gene encodes CDR1 SGDLS and CDR2 YYNGEE. V shed 2 bases and J 6 bases; nucleotides not matched to a gene: 7. This CDR3 is 14 amino acids long. The CDR3 sequence is CASSVLDRVPEAFF. DNA for the CDR3: TGTGCCAGCAGCGTCCTCGACAGGGTTCCTGAAGCTTTCTTT.

The rearrangement links TRBV7-2 to TRBJ2-3; D remains ambiguous. The CDR3 length is 16 residues. V shed 0 bases and J shed 2 bases, with 12 bases lying between them. CDR1 is SGHTA, CDR2 FQGNSA, per germline. CDR3 residues: CASSLALASTTDTQYF. The CDR3 coding sequence is TGTGCCAGCAGCTTAGCTCTGGCCAGCACCACAGATACGCAGTATTTT.